Here is one T cell receptor (beta chain) with its context. Measured with immunoSEQ multiplex PCR; TCRdb has only the in-frame clones, and not every one. This table has 110,000 to 150,000 clones, approximately 84% appearing once. These data belong to a study of blood T cell repertoires in COVID-19. There are 14 residues in the CDR3. V was shortened by 6 bases and J by 1 base, with 13 bases between the two germline ends. CDR1 is SGHTS, CDR2 YDEGEE, per germline. This clonotype originated in a human donor in a cohort sampled during active COVID-19. This chain joins TRBV5-8 and TRBJ2-5, with a tentative D call TRBD1 (7 bases). Sequenced: peripheral blood. CDR3: CASNTRGAQETQYF. The CDR3 DNA sequence: TGTGCCAGCAATACCAGGGGGGCCCAAGAGACCCAGTACTTC.